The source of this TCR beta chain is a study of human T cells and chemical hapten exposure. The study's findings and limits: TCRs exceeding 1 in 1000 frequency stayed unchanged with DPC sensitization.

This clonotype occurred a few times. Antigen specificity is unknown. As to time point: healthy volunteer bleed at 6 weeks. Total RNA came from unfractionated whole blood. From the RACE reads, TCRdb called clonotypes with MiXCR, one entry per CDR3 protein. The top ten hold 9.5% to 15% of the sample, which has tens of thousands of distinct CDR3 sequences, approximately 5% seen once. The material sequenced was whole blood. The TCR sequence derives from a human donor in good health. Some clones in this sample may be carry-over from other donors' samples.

CDR3 nucleotides: TGTGCCACCAGTGGGGCAGGGGACTCCTACAATGAGCAGTTCTTC. Encoded protein: CATSGAGDSYNEQFF. This chain links TRBV24-1 with TRBJ2-1, with D tentatively TRBD1 (6 bases). The CDR3 spans 15 residues. Germline CDR1 reads KGHDR; CDR2 reads SFDVKD. Deletions cut 5 bases from V and 0 bases from J, with 10 bases between.